The TCR beta chain under discussion was sequenced for a study of blood T cell repertoires in COVID-19. Study as a whole: COVID-19 samples collected from the United States, Italy and Spain covered acute and convalescent phases. Sample material is recorded as cDNA or gDNA derived from T cells, B-cell-depleted T cells, or PBMCs.

Original methodology: Amplified reference gene primers provided the basis for estimating nucleated cell counts. The protocol was immunoSEQ multiplex PCR, while the TCRdb copy is restricted to in-frame clones and leaves out a portion. V, J and clone size were drawn from that table, and D and trimming were deduced from the DNA. The sample yields over 25,000 clones, 88% seen once. This clonotype was obtained from a human donor with active COVID-19. The donor label of this sample is uncertain. Input material: peripheral blood.

The CDR3 DNA sequence: TGTGCCAGCAGGCCGGGGGGCAGCGGCACAGATACGCAGTATTTT. Its protein product is CASRPGGSGTDTQYF. The J gene is TRBJ2-3, the V gene TRBV6-5; a possible D gene is TRBD2 (7 bases). CDR3 size: 15 residues. Trimming cost V 6 bases and J 1 base, with 14 bases left between them. Germline CDR1 is MNHEY and CDR2 is SVGAGI.